Shown below are 19 T cell receptor beta chains from a single sample sequenced in a study of shared clonotypes between healthy human individuals. TCRdb's copy holds only in-frame clones and misses some; the assay was immunoSEQ multiplex PCR. Counted here are about 980,000 clones, roughly 72% occurring once; the ten biggest clones make up about 1.5%. Sample: memory CD4+ T cells sorted from blood. Subset defined: CD45RA-negative fraction. These receptors all come from a man between 18 and 35 years old in good health.

V is TRBV4-2 and J is TRBJ2-1; 9 nucleotides agree with TRBD2. The CDR3 is 14 residues long. V dropped 0 bases and J dropped 8; count of bases not matched to a gene: 2. The germline V gene encodes CDR1 LGHNA and CDR2 YNFKEQ. The CDR3 reads CASSQEVAGDEQFF. The CDR3 DNA reads as TGTGCCAGCAGCCAAGAAGTAGCGGGGGATGAGCAGTTCTTC.

V gene TRBV19 combines with J gene TRBJ2-1, with D perhaps TRBD2 (7 bases). The CDR3 totals 16 residues. Trimming stripped 6 bases from V and 4 bases from J, with 19 bases between. The germline CDR1 and CDR2 sequences are LNHDA and SQIVND (reference sequence). Here the CDR3 reads CASRAERGGGYNEQFF. In DNA form, the CDR3 reads TGTGCCAGTAGGGCCGAGCGGGGAGGGGGTTACAATGAGCAGTTCTTC.

This sequence joins TRBV5-1 and TRBJ2-7; TRBD2 agrees at 10 bases. Germline CDR1 and CDR2: SGHRS and YFSETQ. V gave up 6 bases and J gave up 6 bases; unmatched junction bases: 9. This CDR3 has 14 residues. For the CDR3, the DNA is TGCGCCAGCACCCGGGGCAGCGGGGGGGTCGAGCAGTACTTC. Translated: CASTRGSGGVEQYF.

This clone was counted a few times. This sequence joins TRBV6-5 and TRBJ1-1; 8 nucleotides agree with TRBD1. V was clipped by 4 bases and J by 2 bases; unmatched bases: 9. The CDR3 contains 16 residues. Germline CDR1 and CDR2: MNHEY and SVGAGI. The CDR3 region is CASSSRRQGPNTEAFF. As DNA, the CDR3 is TGTGCCAGCAGTTCCCGACGACAGGGGCCCAACACTGAAGCTTTCTTT.

The chain has TRBV19 and TRBJ2-5, with D possibly TRBD1 on 5 matching bases. Between the trimmed V and J ends, which lost 2 bases and 4 bases, there was a span of 14 bases. Germline V gene sequence: CDR1 LNHDA, CDR2 SQIVND (reference sequence). The CDR3 is 15 amino acids. CDR3 amino acids: CASSIRGIQAETQYF. CDR3 sequence (DNA): TGTGCCAGTAGTATAAGAGGAATACAGGCAGAGACCCAGTACTTC.

This rearrangement joins TRBV30 to TRBJ1-6; D may be TRBD1 (5 bases). Between the trimmed V and J ends, which lost 4 bases and 9 bases, there was a span of 13 bases. The CDR3 totals 13 residues. CDR1 is GTSNPN and CDR2 is SVGIG in the germline V gene (reference sequence). CDR3 in amino acids: CAWTGQGASPLHF. The CDR3 region has the DNA TGTGCCTGGACTGGGCAGGGCGCTTCACCCCTCCACTTT.

The chain links TRBV19 to TRBJ2-2, with 10 bases lining up with TRBD1. The CDR3 is 16 amino acids. Unmatched junction bases numbered 1, after V lost 1 base and J lost 2 bases. In germline, CDR1 is LNHDA, CDR2 SQIVND (reference sequence). The CDR3 reads CASSIGTGGNTGELFF. The CDR3 coding sequence is TGTGCCAGTAGTATAGGGACAGGGGGAAACACCGGGGAGCTGTTTTTT. The full variable domain, completed using reference TRBV19 and TRBJ2-2, is DGGITQSPKYLFRKEGQNVTLSCEQNLNHDAMYWYRQDPGQGLRLIYYSQIVNDFQKGDIAEGYSVSREKKESFPLTVTSAQKNPTAFYLCASSIGTGGNTGELFFGEGSRLTVL.

This clone was counted only a few times. This rearrangement joins TRBV9 to TRBJ2-1; D is perhaps TRBD2 (5 bases). CDR3 length: 15 residues. Trimming stripped 0 bases from V and 4 bases from J, with 11 bases between. CDR1 is SGDLS, CDR2 YYNGEE, per germline. This chain's CDR3 is CASSVGRGRYNEQFF. The CDR3 DNA sequence: TGTGCCAGCAGCGTAGGGCGAGGGAGATACAATGAGCAGTTCTTC.

The V call is TRBV19, the J call TRBJ2-2, with 9 bases fitting TRBD2. CDR1 LNHDA and CDR2 SQIVND come from the germline V gene (reference sequence). This CDR3 is built from 14 residues. The ends lost 11 bases at V and 6 bases at J; junction bases unmatched: 10. The CDR3 DNA sequence: TGTGCCTCGGGGGCGGGAGGGTTACCCGGGGAGCTGTTTTTT. Protein sequence: CASGAGGLPGELFF.

The chain recombines TRBV30 with TRBJ2-7; TRBD1 matches 8 bases. J gave up 2 bases and V 6 bases, and 6 bases lay outside the gene matches. The CDR3 sequence is 13 residues long. Germline-derived CDR1 and CDR2 are GTSNPN and SVGIG (reference sequence). The CDR3 DNA reads TGTGCCTGCACACCGGGACAGGCCTACGAGCAGTACTTC. This translates into CACTPGQAYEQYF.

The chain uses TRBV6-5 and TRBJ2-2; 8 nucleotides line up with TRBD2. The CDR3 runs to 15 residues. Germline-derived CDR1 and CDR2 are MNHEY and SVGAGI. V gave up 11 bases and J gave up 0 bases; unmatched junction bases: 8. The CDR3 sequence: CAVRRGRTNTGELFF. The CDR3 region has the DNA TGTGCCGTCAGGCGCGGGAGGACGAACACCGGGGAGCTGTTTTTT.

The chain combines TRBV19 with TRBJ2-7; D remains ambiguous. The V gene's germline CDR1 is LNHDA and CDR2 SQIVND (reference sequence). The CDR3 is 15 amino acids. Trimming took off 0 bases at V and 2 bases at J, with 11 bases between the two ends. CDR3 sequence: CASSIDRSAPYEQYF. Written as DNA, the CDR3 is TGTGCCAGTAGTATAGATCGGTCAGCCCCCTACGAGCAGTACTTC. Looking up the rest from reference TRBV19 and TRBJ2-7 gives the full variable domain: DGGITQSPKYLFRKEGQNVTLSCEQNLNHDAMYWYRQDPGQGLRLIYYSQIVNDFQKGDIAEGYSVSREKKESFPLTVTSAQKNPTAFYLCASSIDRSAPYEQYFGPGTRLTVT.

This clone was detected a few times. This rearrangement joins TRBV19 to TRBJ2-3, with D tentatively TRBD1 or TRBD2 (5 bases each). The CDR3 runs to 16 residues. V lost 3 bases, J lost 6 bases, and 19 bases lay in between. CDR1 LNHDA and CDR2 SQIVND come from the germline V gene (reference sequence). CDR3 in amino acids: CASSISGAKLGDTQYF. CDR3 DNA sequence: TGTGCCAGTAGTATTTCCGGGGCGAAACTGGGGGATACGCAGTATTTT.

The genes are TRBV5-1 and TRBJ2-5, with D possibly being TRBD2 (6 bases). The CDR3 consists of 14 residues. The germline V gene encodes CDR1 SGHRS and CDR2 YFSETQ. V lost 0 bases to trimming and J lost 4 bases, with 10 bases between them. CDR3 in amino acids: CASSLAEGGETQYF. CDR3 DNA sequence: TGCGCCAGCAGCTTGGCCGAGGGAGGAGAGACCCAGTACTTC.

This sequence joins TRBV28 and TRBJ1-5; 7 nucleotides match TRBD1. The length of the CDR3 is 15 residues. The germline gives CDR1 MDHEN, CDR2 SYDVKM. The junction had 6 bases not matched to a gene; V was cut back by 5 bases and J by 2 bases. The CDR3 DNA sequence: TGTGCCAGCAGTCGCAACGACAGGGGCAATCAGCCCCAGCATTTT. Translation: CASSRNDRGNQPQHF. Full variable domain (outside the CDR3, taken from reference TRBV28 and TRBJ1-5): DVKVTQSSRYLVKRTGEKVFLECVQDMDHENMFWYRQDPGLGLRLIYFSYDVKMKEKGDIPEGYSVSREKKERFSLILESASTNQTSMYLCASSRNDRGNQPQHFGDGTRLSIL.

V usage is TRBV5-1 and J usage is TRBJ2-1; D may be TRBD2 (5 bases). This CDR3 has 14 residues. Deletions cut 0 bases from V and 8 bases from J, with 12 bases between. Germline V CDR1 and CDR2: SGHRS, YFSETQ. In nucleotides, the CDR3 is TGCGCCAGCAGCTTGGAAGACTACGGCGATGAGCAGTTCTTC. Translation gives CASSLEDYGDEQFF.

The genes are TRBV25-1 and TRBJ1-1; TRBD1 might be the D (5 bases). There are 16 residues in the CDR3. Germline assignment: CDR1 MGHDK and CDR2 SYGVNS. The V end lost 6 bases, the J end lost 0 bases, and 17 bases lay between the germline ends. This CDR3 is CASSPIGQGMNTEAFF. The CDR3 region has the DNA TGTGCCAGCAGCCCAATAGGCCAGGGAATGAACACTGAAGCTTTCTTT.

The chain employs TRBV19 and TRBJ1-6; D gene uncertain. Trimming removed 0 bases at V and 7 bases at J, with 13 bases between. The CDR3 contains 16 residues. Germline lookup yields CDR1 LNHDA and CDR2 SQIVND (reference sequence). CDR3 bases: TGTGCCAGTAGTATAGAGGACCCCGGGCCCAATTCACCCCTCCACTTT. It encodes CASSIEDPGPNSPLHF.

The chain couples TRBV7-8 to TRBJ1-5; possibly TRBD1 for D (5 bases). The germline V gene encodes CDR1 SGHVS and CDR2 FQNEAQ. Between the trimmed V and J ends, which lost 4 bases and 4 bases, there was a span of 11 bases. The CDR3 totals 14 residues. The CDR3, as DNA: TGTGCCAGCAGCTCTCATGAGGGGAATCAGCCCCAGCATTTT. Residues: CASSSHEGNQPQHF.